The 15 T cell receptor beta chains in this list originate from one sample, sequenced in a study of blood T cell repertoires in COVID-19. Assay used: immunoSEQ multiplex PCR; TCRdb lists only in-frame clones, some missing. The table has 150,000 to 200,000 clones, over 75% seen once. The sample was PBMCs or T cells enriched from blood (not recorded which). All receptors come from a woman between 45 and 60 years old who had recovered from COVID-19.

V and J are TRBV30 and TRBJ2-1; 7 nucleotides line up with TRBD2. Germline CDR1 is GTSNPN and CDR2 is SVGIG (reference sequence). CDR3 length: 11 residues. J was trimmed by 10 bases and V by 2 bases; bases with no gene match: 2. CDR3 sequence: CAWSLGGEQFF. The CDR3 DNA reads as TGTGCCTGGAGTCTGGGGGGGGAGCAGTTCTTC. The full variable domain, with the rest looked up from reference TRBV30 and TRBJ2-1, is SQTIHQWPATLVQPVGSPLSLECTVEGTSNPNLYWYRQAAGRGLQLLFYSVGIGQISSEVPQNLSASRPQDRQFILSSKKLLLSDSGFYLCAWSLGGEQFFGPGTRLTVL.

The rearrangement uses TRBV6-5 and TRBJ1-1; D is ambiguous. The germline V and J ends were trimmed by 7 bases and 1 base, with 13 bases remaining between them. The CDR3 covers 14 residues. Per germline, CDR1 MNHEY and CDR2 SVGAGI. The CDR3 coding sequence is TGTGCCAGCACCACCCTCCAGGCGAACACTGAAGCTTTCTTT. Translating gives CASTTLQANTEAFF.

The chain is built from TRBV4-1 and TRBJ2-1; 12 nucleotides line up with TRBD2. This CDR3 has 18 residues. The germline CDR1 and CDR2 sequences are MGHRA and YSYEKL. The V segment lost 1 base and the J segment 5 bases; nucleotides outside the gene matches: 9. The DNA of the CDR3 is TGCGCCAGCAGCCAAGTCACAGTCGCTAGCGGGGGGGACAATGAGCAGTTCTTC. Protein: CASSQVTVASGGDNEQFF.

The chain couples TRBV9 to TRBJ1-3, with no clear D. CDR1 and CDR2 (germline): SGDLS, YYNGEE. The V end was cut by 4 bases, the J end by 0 bases, with 8 bases between. The CDR3 is 14 amino acids. The CDR3 region has the DNA TGTGCCAGCAGCTCAGGAAACTCTGGAAACACCATATATTTT. Translation gives CASSSGNSGNTIYF.

The chain has TRBV6-2 or TRBV6-3 and TRBJ1-5; 9 bases align to TRBD1. Looked up from germline, CDR1 is MNHEY and CDR2 is SVGEGT. Losses at the gene ends were 5 bases for V and 4 bases for J; bases not matched to a gene: 6. This CDR3 has 15 residues. The CDR3 bases are TGTGCCAGCAGTCTCCTCGGACAGGGGAATCAGCCCCAGCATTTT. Translation gives CASSLLGQGNQPQHF.

The chain has TRBV4-2 and TRBJ1-2; D gene unclear. The CDR3 consists of 17 residues. V was pared by 4 bases and J by 0 bases, with 18 bases between. Looked up from germline, CDR1 is LGHNA and CDR2 is YNFKEQ. The CDR3 reads CASSPSPQATSNYGYTF. The CDR3 DNA sequence: TGTGCCAGCAGCCCCTCCCCCCAGGCGACGTCTAACTATGGCTACACCTTC.

The chain uses TRBV6-5 and TRBJ1-3; a weak D match, TRBD1 (6 bases). The CDR3 totals 13 residues. The germline V and J ends were trimmed by 7 bases and 2 bases, with 9 bases remaining between them. Per germline, CDR1 MNHEY and CDR2 SVGAGI. The CDR3 sequence: CASKTGPGNTIYF. As DNA, the CDR3 is TGTGCCAGCAAAACAGGGCCTGGAAACACCATATATTTT.

V and J are TRBV2 and TRBJ1-4; the D gene is possibly TRBD1 (6 bases). Per germline, CDR1 SNHLY and CDR2 FYNNEI. Between the trimmed V and J ends, which lost 10 bases and 5 bases, there was a span of 14 bases. This CDR3 has 13 residues. The CDR3 nucleotides are TGTGCCACCCAACAGGGAAGGAATGAAAAACTGTTTTTT. It specifies CATQQGRNEKLFF.

The rearrangement joins TRBV19 to TRBJ1-4; weak D call: TRBD1 (5 bases). V lost 5 bases, J lost 3 bases, and 7 bases lay in between. This CDR3 is built from 13 residues. CDR1 and CDR2 (germline): LNHDA, SQIVND (reference sequence). Written as DNA, the CDR3 is TGTGCCAGTAGTGGGGGGGCTAATGAAAAACTGTTTTTT. Encoded protein: CASSGGANEKLFF.

This clone has just a few counts. The chain links TRBV7-3 to TRBJ1-3; the D is unclear. In germline, CDR1 is SGHTA, CDR2 FQGTGA. CDR3 length: 15 amino acids. The V end was cut by 8 bases, the J end by 4 bases, with 18 bases between. CDR3 DNA: TGTGCCAGCGCCCGCGGGAGGGAAGACGGAAACACCATATATTTT. It is translated as CASARGREDGNTIYF.

J is TRBJ2-3 and V is TRBV7-9; D unresolved. CDR3 length equals 14 residues. CDR1 is SEHNR and CDR2 is FQNEAQ in the germline V gene (reference sequence). Trimming cost V 4 bases and J 7 bases, with 15 bases left between them. CDR3 region: CASSSTFSANTQYF. In DNA form, the CDR3 reads TGTGCCAGCAGCTCGACTTTCTCGGCCAATACGCAGTATTTT.

The gene calls are TRBV14 and TRBJ2-7, with D perhaps matching TRBD2 (6 bases). CDR1 is SGHDN, CDR2 FVKESK, per germline. The CDR3 extends over 15 amino acids. Trimming shortened V by 4 bases and J by 4 bases, and 17 bases separated the two germline ends. The CDR3 spells CASSPWTGELYEQYF. The CDR3 region has the DNA TGTGCCAGCAGCCCCTGGACGGGGGAATTGTACGAGCAGTACTTC. Filled out from reference TRBV14 and TRBJ2-7, the complete variable domain reads EAGVTQFPSHSVIEKGQTVTLRCDPISGHDNLYWYRRVMGKEIKFLLHFVKESKQDESGMPNNRFLAERTGGTYSTLKVQPAELEDSGVYFCASSPWTGELYEQYFGPGTRLTVT.

The CDR3 nucleotides are TGTGCCTGGAGTGCAACAGTGGAAAAACTGTTTTTT. As protein: CAWSATVEKLFF. The V and J genes are TRBV30 and TRBJ1-4; D call uncertain. Trimming left V 1 base short and J 8 bases short, with 8 bases between. The CDR3 has 12 residues. Germline loops: CDR1 GTSNPN, CDR2 SVGIG (reference sequence).

This chain joins TRBV10-2 and TRBJ1-1, with a weak D call TRBD1 (5 bases). The V gene's germline CDR1 is WSHSY and CDR2 SAAADI. V gave up 0 bases and J gave up 1 base, with 9 bases separating them. This CDR3 is built from 15 residues. CDR3 loop: CASSESTVKNTEAFF. For the CDR3, the DNA is TGCGCCAGCAGTGAGTCGACAGTCAAGAACACTGAAGCTTTCTTT.

The rearrangement uses TRBV6-2 or TRBV6-3 and TRBJ2-1; 8 bases align to TRBD2. CDR1 and CDR2 from the germline V gene are MNHEY and SVGEGT. Trimming removed 5 bases from V and 9 bases from J; junction bases left unmatched: 15. The CDR3 has 16 residues. CDR3 bases: TGTGCCAGCAGTCGTGGACTAGCCCAAACAGGGTTTGAGCAGTTCTTC. Protein product: CASSRGLAQTGFEQFF.